Listed below are T cell receptor beta chains from one sample, sequenced in a study of CXCR3-negative and CXCR3-positive naive CD8 T cells. TCRdb reprocessed the 5' RACE reads and keeps a single row for each CDR3 protein, giving no DNA. This repertoire includes approximately 53,000 distinct CDR3 sequences. The sample was memory CD8+ T cells from blood. The receptor set was obtained from a human donor in good health. Some clones in this sample may be carry-over from other donors' samples. CDR3s include the opening cysteine and the closing phenylalanine or tryptophan.

J gene | V gene | CDR3 protein
TRBJ2-2 | TRBV29-1 | CSGLIGSGELFF
TRBJ2-3 | TRBV29-1 | CSVIGPPTDTQYF
TRBJ2-1 | TRBV4-3 | CASSHKRSGFEQFF
TRBJ1-6 | TRBV5-1 | CASKRSYNSPHHF
TRBJ2-1 | TRBV5-6 | CASSRINNEQFF
TRBJ1-2 | TRBV28 | CASSLGGVPSFYGYTF
TRBJ1-2 | TRBV29-1 | CSVSTGGVYGYTF
TRBJ2-7 | TRBV23-1 | CASSPPGQGHEQYF
TRBJ2-1 | TRBV15 | CATSSSQGGQGIREEFF
TRBJ2-1 | TRBV9 | CASSVEGQGRNEQFF
TRBJ2-1 | TRBV7-7 | CASSLDPPLWYSGGNSYNEQFF
TRBJ2-7 | TRBV2 | CASREQGFYEQYF
TRBJ2-1 | TRBV4-1 | CASSQDPIVGKEQFF
TRBJ2-3 | TRBV4-2 | CASSQLAGGPSDTQYF
TRBJ2-3 | TRBV2 | CASSEALVSAADTQYF
TRBJ2-2 | TRBV29-1 | CSVETLDRDPGELFF
TRBJ2-7 | TRBV20-1 | CSARGLSGEMNEQYF
TRBJ2-1 | TRBV13 | CASSSPEERGSEQFF
TRBJ2-7 | TRBV4-1 | CASSQGTQSYEQYF
TRBJ2-3 | TRBV4-1 | CASSQGPTDTQYF
TRBJ2-7 | TRBV20-1 | CSASMVSPYEQYF
TRBJ2-3 | TRBV20-1 | CSARTDTDTQYF
TRBJ2-7 | TRBV14 | CASSQGQISYEQYF
TRBJ2-7 | TRBV14 | CASSRLGQLGYYEQYF
TRBJ1-1 | TRBV19 | CASSLVPGSEAFF
TRBJ2-7 | TRBV7-2 | CASSFRDNIYEQYF
TRBJ2-2 | TRBV15 | CATSRVGTAGGELFF
TRBJ2-3 | TRBV4-1 | CASSQEYEVATDTQYF
TRBJ2-7 | TRBV20-1 | CSANLVIESSLYEQYF
TRBJ1-1 | TRBV7-3 | CASSLTGQGNTEAFF
TRBJ1-5 | TRBV20-1 | CSASGGNQPQHF
TRBJ2-7 | TRBV12-3/TRBV12-4 | CASSSDRGLSYEQYF
TRBJ2-2 | TRBV21-1 | CASSILVRGKCGELFF
TRBJ2-3 | TRBV29-1 | CSVEGTSTQYF
TRBJ2-5 | TRBV9 | CASSGSGTGLETQYF
TRBJ1-5 | TRBV20-1 | CSASWQVENQPQHF
TRBJ2-3 | TRBV7-3 | CASSLRLTSTDTQYF
TRBJ2-1 | TRBV4-3 | CASSQEDTSSYNEQFF
TRBJ2-1 | TRBV5-1 | CASSPTLTRVGGNEQFF
TRBJ2-1 | TRBV28 | CASSLWDRSYHEQFF
TRBJ1-2 | TRBV20-1 | CSASPPSGQGPFYGYTF
TRBJ1-2 | TRBV19 | CASSPLGGLDYGYTF
TRBJ1-1 | TRBV7-9 | CASRSDSGEAFF
TRBJ2-7 | TRBV20-1 | CSARLGVLPYEQYF
TRBJ2-1 | TRBV20-1 | CSAPTPYNEQFF
TRBJ1-1 | TRBV29-1 | CSADEKGENTEAFF
TRBJ2-3 | TRBV20-1 | CSARTPQVLRLAASTDTQYF
TRBJ2-2 | TRBV11-2 | CASSPSPDTGELFF
TRBJ1-3 | TRBV12-3/TRBV12-4 | CASSPRQGLGWFSGNTIYF